Presented here are 11 T cell receptor beta chains from one specimen sequenced in a study of Ad26.COV2.S vaccination and SARS-CoV-2 variants (TCRdb year 2021). The method was the immunoSEQ multiplex PCR assay. TCRdb carries this immuneACCESS record with in-frame sequences only. Its versions omit some clonotypes, under half of them owing to an unresolved V gene in the studies checked, with the rest unexplained. This sample gives about 400,000 clones in total; about 92% of them show up just once. The ten largest account for approximately 1.6% of the sample. The treatment or condition label, as the study defines it: roughly 20 received Ad26.COV2.S at low or high dose, single or two shots; roughly 5 received placebo; per-sample allocation not given. For vaccine and placebo recipients, repertoires were sequenced using samples collected on day 63 after the first injection. Here the sequenced sample was peripheral blood, taken in a trial of Ad26.COV2.S vaccine versus placebo. All receptors come from a person aged 18 to 59 who received the Ad26.COV2.S COVID-19 vaccine or a placebo.

The V call is TRBV7-9, the J call TRBJ2-3; TRBD2 agrees at 9 bases. This CDR3 has 17 amino acids. Germline loops: CDR1 SEHNR, CDR2 FQNEAQ (reference sequence). V gave up 1 base and J gave up 2 bases; unmatched junction bases: 7. CDR3 coding DNA: TGTGCCAGCAGCTTAGGAGGGCGGGGGGGATACACAGATACGCAGTATTTT. Translated: CASSLGGRGGYTDTQYF.

A single count supports this clone. The rearrangement uses TRBV6-4 and TRBJ2-7, with 11 bases that match TRBD2. Trimming at V came to 0 bases and at J to 0 bases, leaving 10 bases not matched to a gene. Germline-derived CDR1 and CDR2 are MRHNA and SNTAGT. This CDR3 has 19 amino acids. CDR3 in amino acids: CASSDSISGGAPSSYEQYF. The CDR3 bases are TGTGCCAGCAGTGACTCGATTAGCGGGGGGGCCCCGAGCTCCTACGAGCAGTACTTC.

The rearrangement links TRBV5-1 to TRBJ1-1; 9 nucleotides line up with TRBD1. The CDR3 extends over 15 amino acids. Germline trimming cut 4 bases from V and 3 bases from J; bases unmatched to any gene: 7. Germline CDR1 and CDR2: SGHRS and YFSETQ. CDR3 DNA: TGCGCCAGCAGCCCCTGGACAGGGGTCGACACTGAAGCTTTCTTT. It translates to CASSPWTGVDTEAFF.

V is TRBV10-1 and J is TRBJ2-7; D remains ambiguous. Germline-derived CDR1 and CDR2 are WNHNN and SYGVQD (reference sequence). The V gene lost 0 bases and the J gene lost 4 bases, with 10 bases spanning the gap. The CDR3 is made up of 14 amino acids. The CDR3 protein is CASSESTARYEQYF. CDR3 nucleotide sequence: TGCGCCAGCAGTGAGTCCACAGCTCGGTACGAGCAGTACTTC.

The V gene is TRBV25-1, the J gene TRBJ1-5; D is perhaps TRBD1 (5 bases). V was clipped by 4 bases and J by 2 bases, with 12 bases between them. CDR1 is MGHDK, CDR2 SYGVNS, per germline. This CDR3 contains 15 residues. The CDR3 loop reads CASSVRQGCNQPQHF. For the CDR3, the DNA is TGTGCCAGCAGTGTACGGCAGGGTTGCAATCAGCCCCAGCATTTT.

A single count supports this clone. V gene TRBV5-1 combines with J gene TRBJ1-1; D may be TRBD1 (5 bases). The germline V gene has CDR1 SGHRS and CDR2 YFSETQ. This CDR3 contains 14 residues. Trimming removed 3 bases at V and 1 base at J, with 10 bases between. The CDR3 region is CASSSIGANTEAFF. The DNA for the CDR3 is TGCGCCAGCAGCTCAATAGGGGCGAACACTGAAGCTTTCTTT.

The chain employs TRBV19 and TRBJ1-2; 12 bases are shared with TRBD1. Germline CDR1 reads LNHDA; CDR2 reads SQIVND (reference sequence). Trimming at V came to 6 bases and at J to 9 bases, leaving 11 bases not matched to a gene. The CDR3 contains 15 residues. The CDR3 region has the DNA TGTGCCAGTAGGAGGGACAGGGGGCCCTCCCGGAGCTACACCTTC. Protein sequence: CASRRDRGPSRSYTF.

The V and J genes are TRBV29-1 and TRBJ2-7; TRBD1 agrees at 8 bases. After removal of 7 bases from V and 3 bases from J, the junction contained 8 bases not matched to a gene. Germline V CDR1 and CDR2: SQVTM, ANQGSEA. The CDR3 has 13 amino acids. The CDR3 protein is CSARKTGVYEQYF. The DNA of the CDR3 is TGCAGCGCCCGAAAGACAGGGGTCTACGAGCAGTACTTC.

This chain connects TRBV10-1 to TRBJ2-5; TRBD1 is a possible D gene (6 bases). Looked up from germline, CDR1 is WNHNN and CDR2 is SYGVQD (reference sequence). This CDR3 has 15 amino acids. The V and J ends lost 0 bases and 2 bases respectively, with 10 bases between them. CDR3 DNA: TGCGCCAGCAGTGAGTCGGGGGCCGGTCAAGAGACCCAGTACTTC. Its translation: CASSESGAGQETQYF.

The chain employs TRBV25-1 and TRBJ1-6, with TRBD1 identical over 9 bases. In germline, CDR1 is MGHDK, CDR2 SYGVNS. The CDR3 is 16 residues long. After removal of 5 bases from V and 7 bases from J, the junction contained 9 bases not matched to a gene. The CDR3 sequence is CASSSNRDRVNSPLHF. CDR3 in DNA: TGTGCCAGCAGTTCAAACCGGGACAGGGTCAATTCACCCCTCCACTTT.

This CDR3 is CASRDRGGGYGYTF. CDR3 bases: TGTGCCAGCAGAGATAGGGGGGGTGGCTATGGCTACACCTTC. The chain is built from TRBV13 and TRBJ1-2; D may be TRBD1 (6 bases). The CDR3 sequence is 14 residues long. Deletions cut 6 bases from V and 4 bases from J, with 15 bases between. Germline CDR1 reads PRHDT; CDR2 reads FYEKMQ (reference sequence).